Each of the 16 T cell receptor beta chains below was sequenced from the same sample in a study of T cells in Graves' hyperthyroidism and ophthalmopathy. Amplified regions were TCR beta CDR3 sequences from RNA transcripts. The primer set for the first-round RT-PCR of the TCR CDR3 was HTBI. One entry per CDR3 protein results from TCRdb running MiXCR on the multiplex PCR reads. The sample contains fewer than 700,000 distinct CDR3 sequences, roughly 15% of which appear only once. The sequenced material came from blood. These receptors came from a young woman with Graves' ophthalmopathy.

The table lists this clonotype with many counts. This chain connects TRBV11-2 to TRBJ1-1, with no clear D. This CDR3 spans 15 amino acids. Germline assignment: CDR1 SGHAT and CDR2 FQNNGV. V was pared by 1 base and J by 2 bases, with 11 bases between. The CDR3 DNA reads TGTGCCAGCAGCTTAGTTCGGAATATTAACACTGAAGCTTTCTTT. Protein: CASSLVRNINTEAFF.

This sequence joins TRBV27 and TRBJ1-6; no reliable D call. Germline V gene lookup returns CDR1 MNHEY and CDR2 SMNVEV (reference sequence). V gave up 2 bases and J gave up 7 bases, with 18 bases separating them. CDR3 length: 17 amino acids. CDR3 in amino acids: CASSLRDHAGKNSPLHF. DNA of the CDR3: TGTGCCAGCAGTTTACGGGATCATGCAGGAAAAAATTCACCCCTCCACTTT.

CDR3 nucleotides: TGTGCCAGTAGTATCACTCCCGGGGCCTACGAGCAGTACTTC. Amino acids: CASSITPGAYEQYF. J is TRBJ2-7 and V is TRBV19; a weak D match, TRBD2 (5 bases). Deletions cut 3 bases from V and 2 bases from J, with 11 bases between. Germline lookup yields CDR1 LNHDA and CDR2 SQIVND (reference sequence). This CDR3 is built from 14 residues. The full variable domain, completed using reference TRBV19 and TRBJ2-7, is DGGITQSPKYLFRKEGQNVTLSCEQNLNHDAMYWYRQDPGQGLRLIYYSQIVNDFQKGDIAEGYSVSREKKESFPLTVTSAQKNPTAFYLCASSITPGAYEQYFGPGTRLTVT.

This sequence joins TRBV7-6 and TRBJ2-2; no definite D call. The germline V and J ends were trimmed by 3 bases and 1 base, with 6 bases remaining between them. The germline CDR1 and CDR2 sequences are SGHVS and FNYEAQ. The CDR3 contains 14 residues. In nucleotides, the CDR3 is TGTGCCAGCAGCTTTTCTCAGAACACCGGGGAGCTGTTTTTT. This gives the protein CASSFSQNTGELFF.

In its sample, this clonotype was seen a few times. The chain has TRBV27 and TRBJ1-4; TRBD1 is a possible D gene (6 bases). Trimming took 2 bases from V and 10 from J, leaving 17 bases between them. CDR1 and CDR2 (germline): MNHEY, SMNVEV (reference sequence). This CDR3 contains 15 residues. CDR3 amino acids: CASSLAQGRSGKLFF. The CDR3 DNA reads as TGTGCCAGCAGTTTAGCCCAGGGGCGATCGGGAAAACTGTTTTTT.

This clonotype was counted ten times or more. V and J are TRBV11-2 and TRBJ2-7; TRBD2 matches at 14 bases. This CDR3 has 14 amino acids. J lost 7 bases, V lost 3 bases, and 2 bases had no gene match. Germline V gives CDR1 SGHAT, CDR2 FQNNGV. In nucleotides, the CDR3 is TGTGCCAGCAGCTTGGGACTAGCGGGGGTTGAGCAGTACTTC. It translates to CASSLGLAGVEQYF. The entire variable domain, with the rest obtained from reference TRBV11-2 and TRBJ2-7, is as follows: EAGVAQSPRYKIIEKRQSVAFWCNPISGHATLYWYQQILGQGPKLLIQFQNNGVVDDSQLPKDRFSAERLKGVDSTLKIQPAKLEDSAVYLCASSLGLAGVEQYFGPGTRLTVT.

This clonotype was recorded at least ten times. The chain joins TRBV6-1 to TRBJ1-2; D is uncertain. CDR1 MNHNS and CDR2 SASEGT come from the germline V gene. The germline V and J ends were trimmed by 2 bases and 0 bases, with 13 bases remaining between them. The CDR3 contains 16 residues. The CDR3 loop reads CASSETMAVTNYGYTF. DNA for the CDR3: TGTGCCAGCAGTGAAACAATGGCGGTTACTAACTATGGCTACACCTTC.

In this sample, this clonotype turned up many times. The chain employs TRBV9 and TRBJ1-1; D gene uncertain. The germline gives CDR1 SGDLS, CDR2 YYNGEE. The CDR3 is 14 amino acids. The germline V and J ends were trimmed by 0 bases and 4 bases, with 10 bases remaining between them. CDR3 coding DNA: TGTGCCAGCAGCGTAGCTACAAGGAGCACTGAAGCTTTCTTT. Translation gives CASSVATRSTEAFF.

This clonotype was recorded at least ten times. The chain recombines TRBV24-1 with TRBJ2-5; D gene uncertain. The germline V gene encodes CDR1 KGHDR and CDR2 SFDVKD. Trimming removed 7 bases at V and 1 base at J, with 9 bases between. CDR3 size: 13 residues. The CDR3 coding sequence is TGTGCCACCAGATCGGACGTCCAAGAGACCCAGTACTTC. This sequence encodes CATRSDVQETQYF.

To note about this clonotype: This may be a read error, as it is one base from a much larger clone. This chain connects TRBV6-1 to TRBJ1-2; 10 bases are shared with TRBD1. J gave up 6 bases and V 10 bases, and 11 bases lay outside the gene matches. The CDR3 loop spans 14 amino acids. In germline, CDR1 is MNHNS, CDR2 SASEGT. The CDR3 DNA sequence: TGTGCCATCAAAGTCGGGACAGGGGACGATGGCTACACCTTC. Protein: CAIKVGTGDDGYTF.

The rearrangement uses TRBV28 and TRBJ2-7; 9 nucleotides align to TRBD1. Germline trimming cut 6 bases from V and 5 bases from J; bases unmatched to any gene: 8. The CDR3 covers 14 residues. Germline lookup yields CDR1 MDHEN and CDR2 SYDVKM. Here the CDR3 DNA reads TGTGCCAGCAGGACCCGGGACAGGGTCAACGAGCAGTACTTC. Its protein product is CASRTRDRVNEQYF.

Comments on this clonotype: Germline is not matched at one junction end, which may reflect a read error. The V call is TRBV6-1, the J call TRBJ1-1; D uncertain. Germline lookup yields CDR1 MNHNS and CDR2 SASEGT. CDR3 length: 12 amino acids. CDR3 DNA sequence: TGTGTCAGCATGCCCCTCAGACATGAAGCTTTCTTT. Its protein is CVSMPLRHEAFF.

V usage is TRBV19 and J usage is TRBJ2-7; 8 nucleotides align to TRBD1. The V and J ends lost 1 base and 5 bases, in that order; junction bases with no gene match: 4. CDR3 length: 14 residues. Germline lookup yields CDR1 LNHDA and CDR2 SQIVND (reference sequence). The CDR3, as DNA: TGTGCCAGTAGTATAGGGCAGGGGGCGAACGAGCAGTACTTC. It yields the protein CASSIGQGANEQYF.

This clonotype was counted only a few times. The chain has TRBV20-1 and TRBJ2-1; possible D gene TRBD1, 7 bases. Per germline, CDR1 DFQATT and CDR2 SNEGSKA (reference sequence). The CDR3 loop spans 13 amino acids. The V and J ends lost 6 bases and 8 bases respectively, with 17 bases between them. CDR3 protein: CSARGRGDHEQFF. Written as DNA, the CDR3 is TGCAGTGCCAGGGGCAGGGGGGACCATGAGCAGTTCTTC.

Ten or more counts support this clonotype. At one end the junction does not follow the germline gene, possibly because of a read error. The V call is TRBV11-2, the J call TRBJ2-1, with 9 bases that match TRBD1. CDR1 and CDR2 from the germline V gene are SGHAT and FQNNGV. The CDR3 loop spans 14 amino acids. CDR3 DNA sequence: TGTGCCAGCAGCCTAGACAGGGGGAAGGATGAGCAGTTCTTC. Translating gives CASSLDRGKDEQFF.

The chain carries TRBV6-1 and TRBJ2-3; TRBD2 is a possible D gene (5 bases). V was pared by 7 bases and J by 0 bases, with 17 bases between. CDR3 length: 16 residues. Per germline, CDR1 MNHNS and CDR2 SASEGT. The CDR3: CASTRDYLSSTDTQYF. DNA of the CDR3: TGTGCCAGCACGAGAGACTACCTCAGTAGCACAGATACGCAGTATTTT.